Below, one T cell receptor beta chain is given with its context. Its antigen is undetermined. The TCR beta profiling, which covered VDJ combination and CDR3 sequence, was carried out using genomic DNA as the template. A single record per CDR3 protein comes from TCRdb applying MiXCR to the reads. Among fewer than 300,000 distinct CDR3 sequences listed, roughly 82% were seen once. These data originate in a study of CD8+CD57+ T cells in acquired aplastic anemia. Study background: Sorted CD4+ plus CD8+ cells gave DNA averaging 3.2 ug. General study results and limits: With respect to CD8+ Simpson's diversity, patients and controls did not differ significantly.

The germline V gene has CDR1 SGHNT and CDR2 YYREEE (reference sequence). This CDR3 comprises 12 residues. Trimming took off 4 bases at V and 7 bases at J, with 10 bases between the two ends. The patients chosen for sequencing had shown expansion of CD8+CD57+ cells (detected by flow cytometry). Everyone among the patients had severe acquired aplastic anemia. Therapy had not been given to patients before blood sampling. The chain employs TRBV5-4 and TRBJ2-3; D unclear. The sequenced sample consisted of sorted CD4+, CD8+, or CD8+CD57+ T cells (not recorded which) from PBMCs. This receptor was obtained from a human donor with aplastic anemia. The CDR3 here is CASSTTAHTQYF. In DNA form, the CDR3 reads TGTGCCAGCAGCACCACAGCGCATACGCAGTATTTT.